This T cell receptor (beta chain) was found in a study of T cells in Graves' hyperthyroidism and ophthalmopathy. The source material, RNA transcripts, was used to amplify TCR beta CDR3 regions. The TCR CDR3 was amplified in a first-round RT-PCR using the HTBI primer set. TCRdb re-called the multiplex PCR reads through MiXCR, storing one row per CDR3 protein. The sample comprises about 420,000 distinct CDR3 sequences, roughly 15% of which are singletons, and less than 6.5% rests with the top ten. Notes on the study in general: Blood also carried most thyroid clonotypes expanded above 0.001.

V was pared by 2 bases and J by 5 bases, with 14 bases between. The CDR3 consists of 15 residues. The V gene's germline CDR1 is SGHRS and CDR2 YFSETQ. Newly diagnosed patients aged 18 to 65 had hyperthyroidism of under 2 months' duration. Each diagnosis was grounded in clinical symptoms, serum thyroxine and TRAb, thyroid ultrasound, and orbital computed tomography. This clonotype was seen many times. What it binds is not known. Material: blood. The source is a woman aged 18 to 35 with Graves' hyperthyroidism. The chain is built from TRBV5-1 and TRBJ2-1; D assignment may be TRBD1 or TRBD2 (5 bases each). The CDR3 sequence is CASSFESGTHNEQFF. The CDR3 nucleotides are TGCGCCAGCAGCTTTGAGAGTGGGACCCACAATGAGCAGTTCTTC.